What follows is one T cell receptor (beta chain) and its context. What this receptor recognizes is not known. The input lacks base qualities; no much larger clone sits a single base away. This specimen's time point label, per the study, means: individuals recovered from natural SARS-CoV-2 infection. These data are taken from a study of Ad26.COV2.S vaccination and SARS-CoV-2 variants (dated by TCRdb to about 2021). Concerning the study at large: The specificity and breadth of SARS-CoV-2-reactive T cell receptors after Ad26.COV2.S vaccination were assessed by TCRbeta repertoire sequencing. A total of roughly 32 samples were included in the TCR-sequenced set, comprising 19 Ad26.COV2.S vaccine recipients, 5 placebo recipients and 8 SARS-CoV-2 convalescent individuals. The research as a whole found: Vaccine and placebo recipients had similar non-spike TCR breadth, a finding consistent with the vaccine containing only spike. After vaccination, spike-specific CD8+ and CD4+ T cell responses were reported to show substantial breadth. Spike-specific TCR breadth was higher in Ad26.COV2.S recipients than in placebo recipients (P = 0.0014). The authors noted that the TCR breadth and depth analyses may have underestimated total T cell responses.

The CDR3 holds 14 amino acids from the cysteine to the phenylalanine. CDR3 DNA is the only sequence kept; it has 42 bases, read in frame from the first base. Here V drops 7 bases and J drops 0 bases, and the junction holds 4 bases not matched to any gene. CDR1 is given as LNHDA and CDR2 as SQIVND, both from the germline V gene (reference sequence). TCRbeta CDR3 regions were sequenced with the immunoSEQ Assay. After extraction, genomic DNA underwent amplification by bias-controlled multiplex PCR, followed by high-throughput sequencing. The paper's processing steps were these. Collapsing and filtering of sequences were performed to quantify the absolute abundance of each unique TCRbeta CDR3 region. T cell fraction was estimated by normalizing TCRbeta template counts to usable DNA, with usable DNA measured through amplification of reference genes found in all nucleated cells. Repertoire TCRs were annotated as SARS-CoV-2-specific by exact matching of V gene, CDR3 amino acid sequence and J gene to a known reactive TCR set. The reference SARS-CoV-2 TCR set was obtained from MIRA and was filtered for enrichment in COVID-19-positive ImmuneCODE repertoires, whereby public or cross-reactive TCRs were removed. Based on the MIRA antigens, annotated TCRs were further analysed at the level of specific ORF or position within ORF. Breadth was defined as the number of annotated unique rearrangements divided by the total number of unique productive rearrangements, and depth was defined as the summed frequency of the annotated unique rearrangements. Two-sided Wilcoxon rank-sum tests were applied when comparing TCR breadth between groups. TCRdb holds this immuneACCESS table with in-frame rearrangements only. Some clones are missing; in checked studies, unresolved V genes explain under half, and the rest has no known cause. D and trimming come from the DNA, and the V and J calls and clone size come from that table. For this sample the table gives more than 40,000 clones, of which roughly 83% were detected only once. Roughly 45% of the sample rests with the top ten.

The receptor comes from a human donor who had recovered from COVID-19. The V and J genes are TRBV19 and TRBJ1-1, with 8 bases in between that match TRBD1. Sequences were derived from peripheral blood, sampled after recovery from COVID-19. The CDR3 amino acid sequence is: CASIRDRLNTEAFF. The DNA sequence reads TGTGCCAGTATTCGGGACAGGCTGAACACTGAAGCTTTCTTT.